A single sample gave rise to the 12 T cell receptor beta chains below, sequenced in a study of cytomegalovirus exposure and HLA in healthy donors. The PCR made use of 60 Vbeta and 13 Jbeta primers. TCRdb keeps only in-frame clones here, not all; method: immunoSEQ multiplex PCR. The table lists roughly 170,000 clones, 84% of them singletons. Sequenced material: PBMCs. The receptors originated from a man aged 25 to 45 in good health and CMV-seronegative.

The chain joins TRBV6-4 to TRBJ2-7; D gene uncertain. The CDR3 is 15 amino acids. V was cut by 7 bases and J by 1 base, with 17 bases left in between. Germline CDR1 and CDR2: MRHNA and SNTAGT. CDR3 sequence reads: CASTIEPRNSYEQYF. For the CDR3, the DNA is TGTGCCAGCACCATAGAGCCCAGGAATTCCTACGAGCAGTACTTC.

This sequence joins TRBV4-1 and TRBJ2-3, with TRBD1 matching 9 bases. V was clipped by 0 bases and J by 6 bases; unmatched bases: 13. This CDR3 spans 18 amino acids. From germline, CDR1 is MGHRA and CDR2 YSYEKL. The CDR3, as DNA: TGCGCCAGCAGCCAAGATCCGTATGAGACAGGGGGTTCCGATACGCAGTATTTT. Its protein is CASSQDPYETGGSDTQYF.

The chain carries TRBV19 and TRBJ2-7; 9 positions agree with TRBD1. This CDR3 region has 14 residues. The germline V gene has CDR1 LNHDA and CDR2 SQIVND (reference sequence). Unmatched junction bases numbered 6, after V lost 4 bases and J lost 5 bases. The CDR3 spells CASSTWDRDHEQYF. In DNA form, the CDR3 reads TGTGCCAGTAGTACGTGGGACAGGGACCACGAGCAGTACTTC.

The rearrangement uses TRBV11-3 and TRBJ2-5; 12 bases line up with TRBD2. Germline V lookup: CDR1 SGHNT, CDR2 YENEEA. Trimming removed 5 bases from V and 4 bases from J; junction bases left unmatched: 8. The CDR3 contains 16 residues. For the CDR3, the DNA is TGTGCCAGCAGCACCCGACTAGCGGGAGTTGTAGAGACCCAGTACTTC. Translating gives CASSTRLAGVVETQYF.

The chain is built from TRBV2 and TRBJ2-5, with 9 nucleotides matching TRBD2. The V gene end was trimmed by 7 bases and the J gene end by 5 bases; junction bases not matched to a gene: 5. Germline V lookup: CDR1 SNHLY, CDR2 FYNNEI. There are 13 residues in the CDR3. DNA of the CDR3: TGTGCCAGCACTTTTGCGGGGGGGGAGACCCAGTACTTC. This translates into CASTFAGGETQYF.

The rearrangement joins TRBV5-5 to TRBJ2-7, with D hard to call. Trimming removed 0 bases from V and 3 bases from J, with 13 bases in between. Germline V gene sequence: CDR1 SGHKS, CDR2 YYEKEE (reference sequence). The CDR3 extends over 15 amino acids. CDR3 region: CASSLGFDTYYEQYF. The CDR3 bases are TGTGCCAGCAGCTTGGGGTTCGACACCTACTACGAGCAGTACTTC.

The rearrangement uses TRBV6-6 and TRBJ1-1, with 7 bases matching TRBD1. V shed 7 bases, J shed 10 bases, and the junction held 12 bases outside the gene matches. This CDR3 spans 13 amino acids. Germline CDR1 and CDR2: MNHNY and SVGAGI (reference sequence). The CDR3 bases are TGTGCCAGCACCCCCCACGCGACAGGGCTAGCTTTCTTT. Residues: CASTPHATGLAFF.

The rearrangement links TRBV6-1 to TRBJ2-7, with TRBD1 identical over 7 bases. Looked up from germline, CDR1 is MNHNS and CDR2 is SASEGT. This CDR3 region has 14 residues. J gave up 4 bases and V 5 bases, and 8 bases lay outside the gene matches. Here the CDR3 reads CASSQQGKPYEQYF. CDR3 coding DNA: TGTGCCAGCAGTCAACAGGGGAAACCGTACGAGCAGTACTTC.

This clone was counted a few times. One end of the junction does not line up with germline, which may come from a read error. The genes are TRBV7-2 and TRBJ2-7; D is perhaps TRBD2 (5 bases). This CDR3 comprises 14 residues. From germline, CDR1 is SGHTA and CDR2 FQGNSA. CDR3 residues: CASNLELGGYEQYF. The CDR3 nucleotides read TGTGCCAGCAACTTAGAACTAGGAGGCTACGAGCAGTACTTC.

Notes on this clone: One end of the junction does not line up with germline, which may come from a read error. The V gene is TRBV7-9, the J gene TRBJ1-4; no clear D. Germline CDR1 reads SEHNR; CDR2 reads FQNEAQ (reference sequence). The CDR3 contains 18 residues. The CDR3 nucleotides are TGTTCCAGCAGCGGAGGGATGATCGTGCCAAAAACTAATGAAAAACTGTTTTTT. Encoded protein: CSSSGGMIVPKTNEKLFF. The entire variable domain, with the rest obtained from reference TRBV7-9 and TRBJ1-4, is as follows: DTGVSQNPRHKITKRGQNVTFRCDPISEHNRLYWYRQTLGQGPEFLTYFQNEAQLEKSRLLSDRFSAERPKGSFSTLEIQRTEQGDSAMYLCSSSGGMIVPKTNEKLFFGSGTQLSVL.

The chain recombines TRBV27 with TRBJ2-7, with TRBD1 matching over 10 bases. Trimming at V came to 5 bases and at J to 7 bases, leaving 8 bases not matched to a gene. Germline V gene data show CDR1 as MNHEY and CDR2 as SMNVEV (reference sequence). The CDR3 loop spans 14 amino acids. The CDR3 DNA reads as TGTGCCAGCAGTCTCCGGGACAGGGGTCTAGAGCAGTACTTC. Translated: CASSLRDRGLEQYF.

The chain joins TRBV4-1 to TRBJ2-7, with TRBD1 matching 11 bases. Trimming took 0 bases from V and 7 from J; bases not matched to a gene: 11. The CDR3 sequence is 17 residues long. Germline CDR1 MGHRA, CDR2 YSYEKL. This CDR3 is CASSQEFGGDRGVEQYF. The CDR3 nucleotides read TGCGCCAGCAGCCAAGAATTCGGGGGGGACAGGGGGGTTGAGCAGTACTTC.